This T cell receptor beta chain was identified during a study of OX40 agonist ivuxolimab in advanced cancers. Background on the whole study: Ivuxolimab was an agonistic, fully human IgG2 monoclonal antibody directed against OX40 (CD134), a costimulatory receptor. Intravenous ivuxolimab was administered to patients every 2 weeks at six dose levels: 0.01, 0.1, 0.3, 1.5, 3 and 10 mg/kg. Among the 52 dose-escalation patients, some 19 had hepatocellular carcinoma, approximately 15 melanoma, 9 renal cell carcinoma and 9 head and neck cancer. A male proportion of almost 85% and a mean age of 60 years, ranging from about 20 to 80, were recorded for the dose-escalation cohort. Prior anti-PD-1, anti-PD-L1 or anti-CTLA-4 therapy was permitted, and 30% to 45% of dose-escalation patients had received checkpoint inhibitors. Partial responses occurred in three dose-escalation patients, of whom one had hepatocellular carcinoma and two had cutaneous melanoma. Peripheral TCRbeta sequencing was intended to test whether TCR sequence diversity was altered and clonal T-cell expansion was caused by ivuxolimab. The paper reports the monotherapy dose-escalation portion (N of about 50 patients) of the phase I ivuxolimab trial. The investigation overall reported the following: In the 0.1-3.0 mg/kg groups, partial responders were among the patients with the lowest normalized peripheral clonal expansion, particularly in CD8+ T cells. After ivuxolimab, CD8+ T cells had more expanded clones than CD4+ T cells on average. Which antigens the clonally expanded peripheral T cells were specific for was not determined. At doses of 0.1 to 3.0 mg/kg, clonal expansion of both CD4+ and CD8+ T cells in blood was seen between baseline and week 6. Low levels of normalized T-cell clonal expansion were also seen in some patients who did not respond.

The trim is 2 bases for V and 8 bases for J, with a gap of 9 bases between the germline ends. The CDR3 covers 13 residues, taking in both the cysteine and the phenylalanine. The entry retains the CDR3 DNA only, 39 bases that are in frame from base 1. For CDR1 and CDR2, the germline V gene lists MDHEN and SYDVKM. Details on this clone: What this receptor recognizes is not known. Per-base qualities were not stored, and no clone one base away is much larger.

For sequencing of the TCRbeta CDR3 region, genomic DNA was extracted from the sorted cells. The immunoSEQ Assay was used to sequence the TCRbeta CDR3 regions. TCRdb carries this immuneACCESS record with in-frame sequences only. Its versions omit some clonotypes, under half of them owing to an unresolved V gene in the studies checked, with the rest unexplained. Present in this sample are fewer than 90,000 clones, 89% of which were seen just once. The top ten clones comprise 0.19% of the sample. Patients with a history of autoimmune disease or receiving systemic immunosuppression were excluded from the trial. Peripheral blood for TCR sequencing was collected from all dose cohorts at baseline, on cycle 4 day 1, and on cycle 7 day 1. Samples were obtained from an open-label, multicenter, first-in-human phase I dose-escalation trial of ivuxolimab. Adults with locally advanced or metastatic melanoma, renal cell, hepatocellular, or head and neck squamous cell carcinoma were enrolled in the trial. Before TCR sequencing, CD4+ T cells and CD8+ T cells from peripheral blood were sorted into separate populations.

The receptor's source is an adult with an advanced solid tumor such as melanoma, head and neck, liver or kidney cancer. The chain is made from TRBV28 and TRBJ1-4; the D gene is not confidently resolved. The sample consisted of CD4+ or CD8+ T cells sorted from blood, taken in a trial of the OX40 agonist ivuxolimab. The CDR3 protein: CASSLPGVEKLFF. The nucleotides read TGTGCCAGCAGTTTACCCGGGGTGGAAAAACTGTTTTTT.